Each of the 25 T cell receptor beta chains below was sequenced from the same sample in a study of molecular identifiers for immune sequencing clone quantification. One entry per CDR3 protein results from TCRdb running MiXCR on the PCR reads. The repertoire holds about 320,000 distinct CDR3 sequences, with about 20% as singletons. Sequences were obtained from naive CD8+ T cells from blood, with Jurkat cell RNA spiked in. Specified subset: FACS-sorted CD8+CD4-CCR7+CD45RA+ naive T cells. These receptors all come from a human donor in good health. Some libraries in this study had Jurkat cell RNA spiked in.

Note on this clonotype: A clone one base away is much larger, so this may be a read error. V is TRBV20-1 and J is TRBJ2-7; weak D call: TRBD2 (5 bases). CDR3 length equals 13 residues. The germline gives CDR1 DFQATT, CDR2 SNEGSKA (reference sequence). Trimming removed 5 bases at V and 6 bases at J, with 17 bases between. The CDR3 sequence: CSAAMGLAVEQYF. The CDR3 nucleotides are TGCAGTGCTGCAATGGGTCTAGCAGTCGAGCAGTACTTC.

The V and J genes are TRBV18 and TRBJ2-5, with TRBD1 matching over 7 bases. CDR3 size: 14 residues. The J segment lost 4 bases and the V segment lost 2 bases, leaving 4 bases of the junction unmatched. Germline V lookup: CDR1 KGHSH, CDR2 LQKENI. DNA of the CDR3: TGTGCCAGCTCACCATCCTACAGGGGAGAGACCCAGTACTTC. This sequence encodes CASSPSYRGETQYF. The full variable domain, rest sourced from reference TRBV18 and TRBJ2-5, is NAGVMQNPRHLVRRRGQEARLRCSPMKGHSHVYWYRQLPEEGLKFMVYLQKENIIDESGMPKERFSAEFPKEGPSILRIQQVVRGDSAAYFCASSPSYRGETQYFGPGTRLLVL.

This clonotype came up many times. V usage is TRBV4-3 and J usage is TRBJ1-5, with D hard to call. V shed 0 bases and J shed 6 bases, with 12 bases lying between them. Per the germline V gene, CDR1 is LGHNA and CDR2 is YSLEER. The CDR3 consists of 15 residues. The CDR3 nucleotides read TGCGCCAGCAGCCAAGATCATTATGGTCGTCAGCCCCAGCATTTT. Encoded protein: CASSQDHYGRQPQHF.

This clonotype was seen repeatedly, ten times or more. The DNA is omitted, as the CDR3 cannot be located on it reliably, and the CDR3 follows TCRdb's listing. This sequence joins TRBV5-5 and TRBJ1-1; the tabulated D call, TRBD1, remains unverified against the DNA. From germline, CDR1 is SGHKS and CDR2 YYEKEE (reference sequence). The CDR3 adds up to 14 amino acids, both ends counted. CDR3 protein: CASSFGAGDTEAFF.

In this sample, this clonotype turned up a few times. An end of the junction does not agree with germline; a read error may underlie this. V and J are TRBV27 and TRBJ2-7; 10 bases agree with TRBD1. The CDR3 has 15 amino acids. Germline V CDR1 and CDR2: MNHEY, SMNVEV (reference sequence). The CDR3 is CASRDRGGSSCEQYF. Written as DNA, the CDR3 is TGTGCCAGCAGGGACAGGGGGGGGAGCTCCTGCGAGCAGTACTTC.

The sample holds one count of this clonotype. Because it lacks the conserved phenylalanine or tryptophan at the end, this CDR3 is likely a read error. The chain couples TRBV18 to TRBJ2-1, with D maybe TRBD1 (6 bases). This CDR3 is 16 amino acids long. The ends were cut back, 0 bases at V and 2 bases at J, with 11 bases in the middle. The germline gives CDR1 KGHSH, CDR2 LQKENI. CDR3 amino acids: CASSPPTQGAYNEQFS. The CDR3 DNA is TGTGCCAGCTCACCACCGACACAGGGAGCCTACAATGAGCAGTTCTCC.

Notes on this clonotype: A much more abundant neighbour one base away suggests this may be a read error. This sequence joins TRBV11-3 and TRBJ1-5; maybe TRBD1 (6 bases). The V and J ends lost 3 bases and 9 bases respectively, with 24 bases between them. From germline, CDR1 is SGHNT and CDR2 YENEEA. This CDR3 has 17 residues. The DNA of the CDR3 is TGTGCCAGCAGCTTCCCCAGCCGGGGGGGCCTCTCTCGGCCCCAGCATTTT. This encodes CASSFPSRGGLSRPQHF.

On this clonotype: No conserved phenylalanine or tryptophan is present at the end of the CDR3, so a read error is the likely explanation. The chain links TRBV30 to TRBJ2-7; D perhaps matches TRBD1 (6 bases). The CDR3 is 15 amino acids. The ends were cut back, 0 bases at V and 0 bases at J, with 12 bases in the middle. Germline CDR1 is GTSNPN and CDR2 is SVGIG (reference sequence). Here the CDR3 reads CAWSVPEDSSYEQYL. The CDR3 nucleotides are TGTGCCTGGAGTGTCCCAGAGGACAGCTCCTACGAGCAGTACCTC.

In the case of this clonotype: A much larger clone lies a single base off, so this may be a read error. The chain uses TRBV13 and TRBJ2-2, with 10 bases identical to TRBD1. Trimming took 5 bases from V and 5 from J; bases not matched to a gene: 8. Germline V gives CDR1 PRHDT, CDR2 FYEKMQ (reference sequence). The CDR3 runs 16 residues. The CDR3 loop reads CASSKTGTGVTGELFF. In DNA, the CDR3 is TGTGCCAGCAGCAAGACCGGGACAGGGGTGACCGGGGAGCTGTTTTTT.

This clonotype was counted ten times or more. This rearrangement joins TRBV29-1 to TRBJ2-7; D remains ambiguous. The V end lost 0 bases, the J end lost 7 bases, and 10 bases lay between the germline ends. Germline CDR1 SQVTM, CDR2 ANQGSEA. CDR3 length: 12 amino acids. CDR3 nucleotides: TGCAGCGTTGAAGATAGTGGGGTTGAGCAGTACTTC. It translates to CSVEDSGVEQYF.

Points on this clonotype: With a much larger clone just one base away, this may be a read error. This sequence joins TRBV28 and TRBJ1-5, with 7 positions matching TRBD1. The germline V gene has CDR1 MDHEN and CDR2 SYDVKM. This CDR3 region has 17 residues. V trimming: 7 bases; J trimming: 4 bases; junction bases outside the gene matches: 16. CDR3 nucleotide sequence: TGTGCCAGCAATTCGACCTTAGACAGGGTCTTGAATCAGCCCCAGCATTTT. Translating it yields CASNSTLDRVLNQPQHF.

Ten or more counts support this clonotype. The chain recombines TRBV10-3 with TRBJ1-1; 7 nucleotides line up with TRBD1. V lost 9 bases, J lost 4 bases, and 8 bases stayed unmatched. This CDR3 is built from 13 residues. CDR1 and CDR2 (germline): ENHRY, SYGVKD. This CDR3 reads CAIRQGLGTEAFF. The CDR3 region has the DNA TGTGCCATACGACAGGGATTAGGCACTGAAGCTTTCTTT.

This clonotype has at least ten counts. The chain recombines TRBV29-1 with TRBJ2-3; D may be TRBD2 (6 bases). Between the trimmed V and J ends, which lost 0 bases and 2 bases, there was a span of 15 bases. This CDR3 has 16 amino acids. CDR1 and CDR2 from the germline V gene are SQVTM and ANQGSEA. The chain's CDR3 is CSVEEAQGGLTDTQYF. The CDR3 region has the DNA TGCAGCGTTGAAGAAGCCCAGGGAGGTCTCACAGATACGCAGTATTTT.

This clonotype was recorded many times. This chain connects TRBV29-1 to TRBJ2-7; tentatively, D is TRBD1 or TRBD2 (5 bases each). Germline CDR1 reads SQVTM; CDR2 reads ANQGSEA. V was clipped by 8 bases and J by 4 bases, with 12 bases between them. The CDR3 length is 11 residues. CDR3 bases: TGCAGCTATGTGTGGGGGTACGAGCAGTACTTC. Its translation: CSYVWGYEQYF.

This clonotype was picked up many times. The CDR3 spells CASSPLVTEAFF. The CDR3 DNA sequence: TGTGCCAGCAGCCCGCTCGTAACTGAAGCTTTCTTT. This rearrangement joins TRBV7-6 to TRBJ1-1; D unresolved. This CDR3 comprises 12 residues. Germline V lookup: CDR1 SGHVS, CDR2 FNYEAQ. Between the trimmed V and J ends, which lost 5 bases and 5 bases, there was a span of 9 bases. The entire variable domain, with the rest obtained from reference TRBV7-6 and TRBJ1-1, is as follows: GAGVSQSPRYKVTKRGQDVALRCDPISGHVSLYWYRQALGQGPEFLTYFNYEAQQDKSGLPNDRFSAERPEGSISTLTIQRTEQRDSAMYRCASSPLVTEAFFGQGTRLTVV.

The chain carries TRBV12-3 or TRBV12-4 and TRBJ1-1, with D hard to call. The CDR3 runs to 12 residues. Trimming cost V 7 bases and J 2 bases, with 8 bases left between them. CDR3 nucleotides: TGTGCCAGCAATCTCTATAACACTGAAGCTTTCTTT. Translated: CASNLYNTEAFF.

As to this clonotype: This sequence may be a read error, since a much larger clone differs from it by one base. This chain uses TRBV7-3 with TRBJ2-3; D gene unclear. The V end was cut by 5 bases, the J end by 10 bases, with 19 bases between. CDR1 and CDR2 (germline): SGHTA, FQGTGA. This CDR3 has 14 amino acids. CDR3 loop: CASSNPHPADAQYF. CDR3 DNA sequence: TGTGCCAGCAGCAATCCCCACCCGGCGGATGCGCAGTATTTT.

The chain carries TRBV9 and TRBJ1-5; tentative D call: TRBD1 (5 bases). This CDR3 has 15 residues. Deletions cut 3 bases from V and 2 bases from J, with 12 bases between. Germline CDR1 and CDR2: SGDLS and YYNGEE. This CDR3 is CASSAGPTGNQPQHF. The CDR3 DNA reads TGTGCCAGCAGCGCGGGACCGACGGGCAATCAGCCCCAGCATTTT.

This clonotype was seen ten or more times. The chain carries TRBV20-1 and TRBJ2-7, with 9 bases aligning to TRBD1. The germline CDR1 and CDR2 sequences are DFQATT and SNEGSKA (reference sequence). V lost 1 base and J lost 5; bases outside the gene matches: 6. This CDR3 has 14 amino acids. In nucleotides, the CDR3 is TGCAGTGCTAGAGGGCCGGGACAGGGCAACGAGCAGTACTTC. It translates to CSARGPGQGNEQYF.

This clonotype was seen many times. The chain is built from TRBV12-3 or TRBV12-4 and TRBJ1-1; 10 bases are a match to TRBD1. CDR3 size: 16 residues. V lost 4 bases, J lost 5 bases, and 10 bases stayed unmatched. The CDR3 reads CASSWDRGQIRTEAFF. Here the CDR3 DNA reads TGTGCCAGCAGTTGGGACAGGGGTCAAATCAGAACTGAAGCTTTCTTT.

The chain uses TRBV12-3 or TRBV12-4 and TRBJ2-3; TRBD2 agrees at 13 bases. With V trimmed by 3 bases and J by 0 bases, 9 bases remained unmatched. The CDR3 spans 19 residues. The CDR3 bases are TGTGCCAGCAGTTTTCCCCGACTAGCGGGAGGCCTAAGCACAGATACGCAGTATTTT. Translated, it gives CASSFPRLAGGLSTDTQYF.

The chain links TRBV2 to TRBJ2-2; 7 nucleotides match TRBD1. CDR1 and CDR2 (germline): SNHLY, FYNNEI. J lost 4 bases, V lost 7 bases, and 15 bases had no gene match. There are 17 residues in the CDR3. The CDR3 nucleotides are TGTGCCAGCAACAATCCGACAGGGATCTTGTCCACCGGGGAGCTGTTTTTT. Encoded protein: CASNNPTGILSTGELFF.

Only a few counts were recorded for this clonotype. CDR3 loop: CASSFRLAGKYEQYF. CDR3 sequence (DNA): TGTGCCAGCAGCTTTAGACTAGCGGGAAAGTACGAGCAGTACTTC. The chain joins TRBV13 to TRBJ2-7, with 11 bases fitting TRBD2. CDR1 is PRHDT, CDR2 FYEKMQ, per germline (reference sequence). Germline trimming cut 3 bases from V and 4 bases from J; bases unmatched to any gene: 5. The CDR3 totals 15 residues. The full variable domain, rest sourced from reference TRBV13 and TRBJ2-7, is AAGVIQSPRHLIKEKRETATLKCYPIPRHDTVYWYQQGPGQDPQFLISFYEKMQSDKGSIPDRFSAQQFSDYHSELNMSSLELGDSALYFCASSFRLAGKYEQYFGPGTRLTVT.

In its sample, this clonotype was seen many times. The CDR3 reads CASSLEGQPLYEQYF. CDR3 sequence (DNA): TGTGCCAGCAGCTTGGAGGGGCAGCCTCTCTACGAGCAGTACTTC. V gene TRBV5-5 combines with J gene TRBJ2-7; possibly TRBD1 for D (5 bases). The CDR3 has 15 residues. Per germline, CDR1 SGHKS and CDR2 YYEKEE (reference sequence). The ends were cut back, 0 bases at V and 3 bases at J, with 13 bases in the middle. The full variable domain, in which reference TRBV5-5 and TRBJ2-7 provide the parts outside the CDR3, is DAGVTQSPTHLIKTRGQQVTLRCSPISGHKSVSWYQQVLGQGPQFIFQYYEKEERGRGNFPDRFSARQFPNYSSELNVNALLLGDSALYLCASSLEGQPLYEQYFGPGTRLTVT.

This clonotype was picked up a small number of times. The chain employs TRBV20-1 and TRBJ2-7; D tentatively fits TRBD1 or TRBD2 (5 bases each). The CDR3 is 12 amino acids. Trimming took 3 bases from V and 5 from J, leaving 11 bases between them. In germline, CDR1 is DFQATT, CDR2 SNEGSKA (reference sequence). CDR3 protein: CSASEGYDEQYF. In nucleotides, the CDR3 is TGCAGTGCTAGTGAGGGGTACGACGAGCAGTACTTC.